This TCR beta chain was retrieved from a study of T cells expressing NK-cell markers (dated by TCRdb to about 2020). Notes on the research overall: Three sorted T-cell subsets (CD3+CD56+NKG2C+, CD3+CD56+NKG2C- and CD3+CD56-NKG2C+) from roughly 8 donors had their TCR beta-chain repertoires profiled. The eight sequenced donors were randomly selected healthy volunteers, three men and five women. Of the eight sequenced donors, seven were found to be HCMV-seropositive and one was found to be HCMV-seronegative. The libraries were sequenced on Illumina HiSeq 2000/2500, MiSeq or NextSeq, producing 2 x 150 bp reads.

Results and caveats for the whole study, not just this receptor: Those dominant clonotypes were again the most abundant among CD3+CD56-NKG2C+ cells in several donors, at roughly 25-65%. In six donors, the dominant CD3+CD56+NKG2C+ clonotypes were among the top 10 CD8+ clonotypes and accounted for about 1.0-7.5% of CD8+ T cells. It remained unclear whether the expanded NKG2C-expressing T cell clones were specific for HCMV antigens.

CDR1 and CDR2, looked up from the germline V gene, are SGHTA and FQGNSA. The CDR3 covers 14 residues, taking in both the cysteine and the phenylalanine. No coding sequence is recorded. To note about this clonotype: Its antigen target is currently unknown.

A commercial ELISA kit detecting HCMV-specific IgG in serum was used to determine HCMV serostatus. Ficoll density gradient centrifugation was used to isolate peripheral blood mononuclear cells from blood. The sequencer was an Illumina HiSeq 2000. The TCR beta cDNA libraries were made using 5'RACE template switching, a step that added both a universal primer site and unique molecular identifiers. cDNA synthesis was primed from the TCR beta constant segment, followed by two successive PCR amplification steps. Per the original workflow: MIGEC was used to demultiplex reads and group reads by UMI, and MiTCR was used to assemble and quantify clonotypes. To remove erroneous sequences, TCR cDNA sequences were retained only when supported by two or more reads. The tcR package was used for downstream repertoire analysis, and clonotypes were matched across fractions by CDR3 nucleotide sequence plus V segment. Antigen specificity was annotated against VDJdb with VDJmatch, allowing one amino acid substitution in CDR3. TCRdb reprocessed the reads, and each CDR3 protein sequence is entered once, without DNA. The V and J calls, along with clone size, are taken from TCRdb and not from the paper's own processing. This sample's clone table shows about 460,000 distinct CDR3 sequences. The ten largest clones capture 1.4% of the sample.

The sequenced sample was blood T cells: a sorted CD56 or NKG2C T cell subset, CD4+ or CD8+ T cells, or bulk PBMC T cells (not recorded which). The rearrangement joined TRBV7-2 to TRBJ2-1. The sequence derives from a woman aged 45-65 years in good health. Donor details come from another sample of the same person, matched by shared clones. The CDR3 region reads CASSLDRRVNEQFF.